This TCR beta chain was sequenced during a study of Tregs in tolerant kidney transplant recipients. At the level of the study: The nonmyeloablative bone marrow transplants came from related graft donors, with transient mixed chimerism.

The CDR3 extends over 16 amino acids. Germline V gene data show CDR1 as SGHRS and CDR2 as YFSETQ. Between the trimmed V and J ends, which lost 1 base and 0 bases, there was a span of 13 bases. Clones were sequenced by immunoSEQ multiplex PCR, and TCRdb holds only the in-frame ones, with some missing. The profile shows approximately 98,000 clones, around 90% of them singletons. Details on this clone: The antigen remains unidentified.

Study-level results: Few patients were studied, so findings need validation in larger groups. Biological reproducibility was not directly addressed in this study.

Thawed PBMCs were FACS-sorted into unstimulated CD4+CD25+CD127- regulatory T cells, CD4+CD25- non-regulatory cells, CD4 and CD8 cells. This material consisted of CD4+ T cells from blood, taken before the transplant. The chain links TRBV5-1 to TRBJ1-1; weak D call: TRBD1 (6 bases). The origin of this receptor is a human donor who received a combined kidney and bone marrow transplant. The CDR3 nucleotides are TGCGCCAGCAGCTTGAGAAGGACAGATATGAACACTGAAGCTTTCTTT. This translates into CASSLRRTDMNTEAFF.